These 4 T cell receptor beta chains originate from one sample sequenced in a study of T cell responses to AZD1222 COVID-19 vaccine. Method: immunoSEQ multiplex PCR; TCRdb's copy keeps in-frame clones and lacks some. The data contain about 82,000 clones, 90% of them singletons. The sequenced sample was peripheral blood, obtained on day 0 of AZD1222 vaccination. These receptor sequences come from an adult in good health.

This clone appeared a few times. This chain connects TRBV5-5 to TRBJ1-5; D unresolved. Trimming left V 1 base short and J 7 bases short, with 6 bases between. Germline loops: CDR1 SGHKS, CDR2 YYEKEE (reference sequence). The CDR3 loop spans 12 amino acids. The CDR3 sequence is CASSLIGQPQHF. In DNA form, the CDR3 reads TGTGCCAGCAGCTTGATCGGGCAGCCCCAGCATTTT.

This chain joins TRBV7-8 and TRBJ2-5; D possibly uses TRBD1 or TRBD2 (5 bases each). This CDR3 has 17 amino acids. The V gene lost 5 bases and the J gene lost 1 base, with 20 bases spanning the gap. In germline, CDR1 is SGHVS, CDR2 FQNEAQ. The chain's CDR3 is CASSPAGVGAAQETQYF. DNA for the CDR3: TGTGCCAGCAGCCCCGCCGGGGTCGGGGCCGCCCAAGAGACCCAGTACTTC.

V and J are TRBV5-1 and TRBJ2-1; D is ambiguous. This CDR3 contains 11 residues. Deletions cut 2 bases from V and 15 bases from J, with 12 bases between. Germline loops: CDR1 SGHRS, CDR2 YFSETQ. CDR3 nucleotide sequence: TGCGCCAGCAGCTTAGGCCCGGATTTGTTCTTC. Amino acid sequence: CASSLGPDLFF.

DNA of the CDR3: TGTGCCAGCAGTGAAAACTATCAGCCCCAGCATTTT. This gives the protein CASSENYQPQHF. The chain is built from TRBV2 and TRBJ1-5; D not resolved. CDR3 length equals 12 residues. The germline gives CDR1 SNHLY, CDR2 FYNNEI. The V end was cut by 2 bases, the J end by 5 bases, with 4 bases between.